This T cell receptor beta chain comes out of a study of blood T cell repertoires in COVID-19. Produced via immunoSEQ multiplex PCR; TCRdb's table is partial and in-frame only. The repertoire has around 140,000 clones, 86% of them found once; the top ten carry roughly 8.7%. CDR3 size: 14 residues. The V gene lost 4 bases and the J gene lost 6 bases, with 12 bases spanning the gap. Germline assignment: CDR1 SGHTA and CDR2 FQGTGA. This TCR derives from a woman aged 60 to 75 with acute or convalescent COVID-19. This chain joins TRBV7-3 and TRBJ2-2, with D hard to call. Sequenced: peripheral blood. In nucleotides, the CDR3 is TGTGCCAGCAGCTCAGAACCAGCGTCCGGGGAGCTGTTTTTT. Its protein is CASSSEPASGELFF.